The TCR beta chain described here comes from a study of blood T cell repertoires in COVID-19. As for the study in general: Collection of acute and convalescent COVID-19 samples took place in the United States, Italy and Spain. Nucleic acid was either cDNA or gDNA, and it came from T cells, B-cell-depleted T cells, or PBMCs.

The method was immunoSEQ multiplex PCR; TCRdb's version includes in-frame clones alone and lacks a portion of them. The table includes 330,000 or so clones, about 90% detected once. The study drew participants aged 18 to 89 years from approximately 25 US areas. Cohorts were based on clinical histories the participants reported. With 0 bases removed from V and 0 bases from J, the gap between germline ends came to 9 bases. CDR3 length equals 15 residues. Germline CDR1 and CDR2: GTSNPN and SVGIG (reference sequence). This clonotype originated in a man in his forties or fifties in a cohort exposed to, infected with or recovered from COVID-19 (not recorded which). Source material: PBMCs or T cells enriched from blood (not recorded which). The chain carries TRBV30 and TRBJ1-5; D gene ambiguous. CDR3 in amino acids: CAWSVGRDSNQPQHF. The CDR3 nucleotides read TGTGCCTGGAGTGTTGGCCGTGATAGCAATCAGCCCCAGCATTTT.